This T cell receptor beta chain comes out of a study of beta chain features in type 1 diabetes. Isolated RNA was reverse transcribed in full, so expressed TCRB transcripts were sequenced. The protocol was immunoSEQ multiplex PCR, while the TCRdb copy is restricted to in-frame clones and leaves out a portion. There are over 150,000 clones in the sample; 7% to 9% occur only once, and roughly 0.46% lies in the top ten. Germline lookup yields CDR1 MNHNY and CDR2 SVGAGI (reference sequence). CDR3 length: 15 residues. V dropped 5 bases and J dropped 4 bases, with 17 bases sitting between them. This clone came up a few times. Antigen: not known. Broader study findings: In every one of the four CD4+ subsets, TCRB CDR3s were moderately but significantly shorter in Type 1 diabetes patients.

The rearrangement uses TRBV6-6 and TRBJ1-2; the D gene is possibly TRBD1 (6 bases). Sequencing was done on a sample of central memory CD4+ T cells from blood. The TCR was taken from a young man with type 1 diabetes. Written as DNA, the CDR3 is TGTGCCAGCAGTCCAGTACAGGGTCGGGGCTATGGCTACACCTTC. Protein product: CASSPVQGRGYGYTF.